The 29 T cell receptor beta chains below all came from one sample that was sequenced in a study of blood T cell repertoires in COVID-19. Produced via immunoSEQ multiplex PCR; TCRdb's table is partial and in-frame only. The sample shows 280,000 or so clones, 70% to 90% of them seen only once. Sequencing used PBMCs or T cells enriched from blood (not recorded which). These TCRs come from a man aged 25-45 years who had recovered from COVID-19.

CDR3 DNA sequence: TGTGCCAGCAACCGTTGGGGTATAACTAGCGGGGGGGCCGGCACAGATACGCAGTATTTT. Protein: CASNRWGITSGGAGTDTQYF. The chain joins TRBV5-5 to TRBJ2-3; 13 bases map to TRBD2. Germline CDR1 and CDR2: SGHKS and YYEKEE (reference sequence). This CDR3 has 20 residues. The trim removed 6 bases at V and 1 base at J, leaving 17 bases unmatched.

This sequence joins TRBV9 and TRBJ2-7; TRBD2 agrees at 7 bases. V trimming: 0 bases; J trimming: 2 bases; junction bases outside the gene matches: 5. Looked up from germline, CDR1 is SGDLS and CDR2 is YYNGEE. CDR3 length: 15 residues. Written as DNA, the CDR3 is TGTGCCAGCAGCGTAGGGCAGGGAGGGGCCTACGAGCAGTACTTC. It is translated as CASSVGQGGAYEQYF.

The chain couples TRBV21-1 to TRBJ2-5; the DNA was not used to check the table's D call, TRBD2. TRBV21-1 represents a pseudogene. The CDR3 is 15 residues long. The CDR3 DNA sequence: TGTGCCAGCAGCAAAGCCCCTTCGTCCCAAGAGACCCAGTACTTC. This sequence encodes CASSKAPSSQETQYF.

Comments on this clone: Compared with germline, one end of the junction differs, possibly owing to a read error. The chain links TRBV7-3 to TRBJ1-1; D might be TRBD1 (5 bases). The CDR3 sequence is 15 residues long. Per the germline V gene, CDR1 is SGHTA and CDR2 is FQGTGA. CDR3 protein: CASSLTGGVNTEAFF. CDR3 in DNA: TGTGCCAGCAGCCTAACCGGGGGGGTGAACACTGAAGCTTTCTTT. Looking up the rest from reference TRBV7-3 and TRBJ1-1 gives the full variable domain: GAGVSQTPSNKVTEKGKYVELRCDPISGHTALYWYRQSLGQGPEFLIYFQGTGAADDSGLPNDRFFAVRPEGSVSTLKIQRTERGDSAVYLCASSLTGGVNTEAFFGQGTRLTVV.

This chain uses TRBV12-3 or TRBV12-4 with TRBJ1-2; D is perhaps TRBD1 (5 bases). The CDR3 covers 11 residues. V gave up 5 bases and J gave up 10 bases, with 11 bases separating them. CDR3 bases: TGTGCCAGCAGTACTACAGGTGACTACACCTTC. Protein: CASSTTGDYTF.

CDR3 sequence: CASSDRDSGANVLTF. CDR3 nucleotides: TGTGCCAGTAGTGACAGGGACTCTGGGGCCAACGTCCTGACTTTC. This chain connects TRBV19 to TRBJ2-6, with 7 bases identical to TRBD1. Trimming cost V 5 bases and J 0 bases; bases outside gene matches: 1. The CDR3 length is 15 residues. Germline CDR1 and CDR2: LNHDA and SQIVND (reference sequence). The full variable domain, its missing parts supplied by reference TRBV19 and TRBJ2-6, is DGGITQSPKYLFRKEGQNVTLSCEQNLNHDAMYWYRQDPGQGLRLIYYSQIVNDFQKGDIAEGYSVSREKKESFPLTVTSAQKNPTAFYLCASSDRDSGANVLTFGAGSRLTVL.

The chain uses TRBV5-4 and TRBJ1-2; D may be TRBD1 (5 bases). The CDR3 has 15 amino acids. Germline lookup yields CDR1 SGHNT and CDR2 YYREEE (reference sequence). Trimming stripped 0 bases from V and 3 bases from J, with 12 bases between. The CDR3 is CASSLVGQGDYGYTF. The CDR3 coding sequence is TGTGCCAGCAGCTTGGTAGGCCAGGGCGACTATGGCTACACCTTC.

The CDR3 sequence is CASKSGTSSYNEQFF. CDR3 coding DNA: TGTGCCAGCAAGTCGGGAACGAGCTCCTACAATGAGCAGTTCTTC. The rearrangement joins TRBV2 to TRBJ2-1, with D possibly TRBD2 on 5 matching bases. The germline V and J ends were trimmed by 7 bases and 0 bases, with 13 bases remaining between them. Germline values: CDR1 SNHLY, CDR2 FYNNEI. The length of the CDR3 is 15 residues.

The chain employs TRBV27 and TRBJ1-1; D call uncertain. The V and J ends lost 3 bases and 0 bases respectively, with 11 bases between them. Germline CDR1 MNHEY, CDR2 SMNVEV (reference sequence). CDR3 length equals 15 residues. The CDR3 DNA reads as TGTGCCAGCAGTTTTGCGGCAGTCATGAACACTGAAGCTTTCTTT. Encoded protein: CASSFAAVMNTEAFF.

The V gene is TRBV30, the J gene TRBJ1-6; 7 bases align to TRBD1. The CDR3 totals 15 residues. The V gene end was trimmed by 0 bases and the J gene end by 7 bases; junction bases not matched to a gene: 6. Germline CDR1 and CDR2: GTSNPN and SVGIG (reference sequence). CDR3 sequence (DNA): TGTGCCTGGAGTGTACTACAGGGGCGGAATTCACCCCTCCACTTT. It encodes CAWSVLQGRNSPLHF.

The chain combines TRBV29-1 with TRBJ1-5; tentatively, D is TRBD1 (5 bases). The CDR3 runs to 13 residues. Germline CDR1 and CDR2: SQVTM and ANQGSEA. The V end was cut by 5 bases, the J end by 5 bases, with 13 bases between. CDR3 nucleotide sequence: TGCAGCGTTTCGCGAGCGGGGGATCAGCCCCAGCATTTT. Translated, it gives CSVSRAGDQPQHF.

The table lists this clone with a few counts. CDR3 in amino acids: CAISERELDGYTF. The DNA for the CDR3 is TGTGCCATCAGTGAGCGAGAGCTAGACGGCTACACCTTC. This chain connects TRBV10-3 to TRBJ1-2; no firm D call. From germline, CDR1 is ENHRY and CDR2 SYGVKD. The CDR3 length is 13 residues. Trimming stripped 2 bases from V and 8 bases from J, with 12 bases between.

V usage is TRBV7-3 and J usage is TRBJ2-1, with 10 bases lining up with TRBD2. Germline values: CDR1 SGHTA, CDR2 FQGTGA. V dropped 5 bases and J dropped 8; count of bases not matched to a gene: 9. The CDR3 contains 15 residues. As DNA, the CDR3 is TGTGCCAGCAGCCTAGCTAGCGGGGGCCAGGATGAGCAGTTCTTC. This gives the protein CASSLASGGQDEQFF.

V gene TRBV6-5 combines with J gene TRBJ1-1, with D possibly matching TRBD1 (6 bases). Germline V CDR1 and CDR2: MNHEY, SVGAGI. The CDR3 is made up of 14 amino acids. The V gene lost 7 bases and the J gene lost 1 base, with 13 bases spanning the gap. CDR3 coding DNA: TGTGCCAGCATCGGTCGACAGGCGAACACTGAAGCTTTCTTT. Protein: CASIGRQANTEAFF.

DNA for the CDR3: TGCGCCAGCAGCCAAGGGACGGGGACCTACGAGCAGTACTTC. It translates to CASSQGTGTYEQYF. The chain uses TRBV4-1 and TRBJ2-7; D may be TRBD2 (5 bases). This CDR3 has 14 amino acids. V lost 1 base, J lost 2 bases, and 9 bases lay in between. CDR1 is MGHRA, CDR2 YSYEKL, per germline.

This chain connects TRBV6-5 to TRBJ2-1; D remains unclear. V was trimmed by 4 bases and J by 2 bases, leaving 15 bases between them. CDR3 length equals 16 residues. Looked up from germline, CDR1 is MNHEY and CDR2 is SVGAGI. The CDR3: CASSSSRGETYNEQFF. The CDR3 nucleotides are TGTGCCAGCAGTTCGTCCCGCGGAGAAACCTACAATGAGCAGTTCTTC.

This clone came up once. This chain uses TRBV19 with TRBJ1-5, with D perhaps matching TRBD1 (6 bases). CDR1 is LNHDA, CDR2 SQIVND, per germline (reference sequence). V was cut by 7 bases and J by 9 bases, with 22 bases left in between. The CDR3 runs to 15 residues. The CDR3 is CASNPDNSRGWPQHF. CDR3 sequence (DNA): TGTGCCAGTAACCCGGACAACTCAAGGGGGTGGCCCCAGCATTTT.

This clone was seen once. This chain links TRBV30 with TRBJ2-7; weak D call: TRBD1 (6 bases). CDR3 size: 13 residues. The germline CDR1 and CDR2 sequences are GTSNPN and SVGIG (reference sequence). For the CDR3, the DNA is TGTGGCGCCGCCCGGACAGTAAGAGGCGAGCAGTACTTC. Protein product: CGAARTVRGEQYF.

The chain combines TRBV2 with TRBJ1-2; 9 nucleotides line up with TRBD1. Germline V gene data show CDR1 as SNHLY and CDR2 as FYNNEI. V lost 9 bases to trimming and J lost 1 base; unmatched junction nucleotides: 3. The CDR3 covers 13 residues. The CDR3 nucleotides read TGTGCCAGACAGGGGGCGGGTAACTATGGCTACACCTTC. Its protein product is CARQGAGNYGYTF.

V gene TRBV10-2 combines with J gene TRBJ1-2, with TRBD1 matching 11 bases. J lost 7 bases, V lost 8 bases, and 6 bases had no gene match. The CDR3 extends over 13 amino acids. Germline V gene data show CDR1 as WSHSY and CDR2 as SAAADI. CDR3 coding DNA: TGCGCCAGCTCCGGGACAGGGGGTTCTGGCTACACCTTC. Its translation is CASSGTGGSGYTF.

The chain combines TRBV6-5 with TRBJ1-2, with TRBD1 identical over 8 bases. Germline CDR1 reads MNHEY; CDR2 reads SVGAGI. With V trimmed by 7 bases and J by 7 bases, 8 bases remained unmatched. The CDR3 is 13 residues long. The CDR3 reads CASTMDRVTGYTF. The CDR3 nucleotides are TGTGCCAGCACCATGGACAGGGTAACTGGCTACACCTTC.

The chain couples TRBV11-2 to TRBJ2-1, with TRBD2 identical over 8 bases. Germline CDR1 and CDR2: SGHAT and FQNNGV. The CDR3 consists of 14 residues. Unmatched junction bases numbered 5, after V lost 5 bases and J lost 5 bases. The chain's CDR3 is CASSGLAGHNEQFF. Written as DNA, the CDR3 is TGTGCCAGCAGCGGTCTAGCGGGCCACAATGAGCAGTTCTTC. Filled out from reference TRBV11-2 and TRBJ2-1, the complete variable domain reads EAGVAQSPRYKIIEKRQSVAFWCNPISGHATLYWYQQILGQGPKLLIQFQNNGVVDDSQLPKDRFSAERLKGVDSTLKIQPAKLEDSAVYLCASSGLAGHNEQFFGPGTRLTVL.

This rearrangement joins TRBV6-5 to TRBJ1-1; TRBD1 matches 9 bases. V gave up 2 bases and J gave up 1 base; unmatched junction bases: 5. CDR1 MNHEY and CDR2 SVGAGI come from the germline V gene. This CDR3 has 16 residues. CDR3 sequence: CASSYLGQGQNTEAFF. CDR3 sequence (DNA): TGTGCCAGCAGTTACCTGGGACAGGGTCAGAACACTGAAGCTTTCTTT.

This clone was counted between two and nine times. V and J are TRBV29-1 and TRBJ2-2; 9 positions match TRBD1. Trimming removed 7 bases from V and 3 bases from J; junction bases left unmatched: 0. Germline assignment: CDR1 SQVTM and CDR2 ANQGSEA. This CDR3 is built from 12 residues. The CDR3 region has the DNA TGCAGCGGGACAGGGGACACCGGGGAGCTGTTTTTT. This gives the protein CSGTGDTGELFF.

This clone was observed a single time. The gene calls are TRBV5-1 and TRBJ1-1; 8 bases align to TRBD1. Germline-derived CDR1 and CDR2 are SGHRS and YFSETQ. V gave up 0 bases and J gave up 5 bases; unmatched junction bases: 3. The CDR3 runs 14 residues. In nucleotides, the CDR3 is TGCGCCAGCAGCTTGGTGACAGGGGAAACTGAAGCTTTCTTT. Translating gives CASSLVTGETEAFF.

The rearrangement links TRBV6-5 to TRBJ1-5, with 7 bases identical to TRBD1. This CDR3 has 13 amino acids. V shed 8 bases, J shed 4 bases, and the junction held 5 bases outside the gene matches. Germline CDR1 is MNHEY and CDR2 is SVGAGI. Written as DNA, the CDR3 is TGTGCCAGCGGACCAGGGGGGAATCAGCCCCAGCATTTT. Protein sequence: CASGPGGNQPQHF.

This chain connects TRBV6-1 to TRBJ2-7; maybe TRBD1 (5 bases). Trimming cost V 1 base and J 6 bases, with 19 bases left between them. This CDR3 spans 16 amino acids. CDR1 is MNHNS and CDR2 is SASEGT in the germline V gene. CDR3 sequence reads: CASSEEFWSGLGEQYF. CDR3 in DNA: TGTGCCAGCAGTGAAGAATTTTGGTCAGGGTTGGGCGAGCAGTACTTC.

This clone was counted a few times. This chain uses TRBV5-8 with TRBJ2-3; 10 bases fit TRBD1. Germline V CDR1 and CDR2: SGHTS, YDEGEE. Losses at the gene ends were 4 bases for V and 4 bases for J; bases not matched to a gene: 6. There are 15 residues in the CDR3. CDR3 sequence (DNA): TGTGCCAGCAGCCGTCGACAGGGGGCTTCAGATACGCAGTATTTT. As protein: CASSRRQGASDTQYF.

The chain uses TRBV7-9 and TRBJ1-3, with D possibly matching TRBD1 (5 bases). Germline values: CDR1 SEHNR, CDR2 FQNEAQ (reference sequence). Between the trimmed V and J ends, which lost 0 bases and 0 bases, there was a span of 9 bases. The CDR3 runs 16 residues. The CDR3 loop reads CASSLAGRLSGNTIYF. CDR3 DNA: TGTGCCAGCAGCTTAGCGGGGCGACTCTCTGGAAACACCATATATTTT.